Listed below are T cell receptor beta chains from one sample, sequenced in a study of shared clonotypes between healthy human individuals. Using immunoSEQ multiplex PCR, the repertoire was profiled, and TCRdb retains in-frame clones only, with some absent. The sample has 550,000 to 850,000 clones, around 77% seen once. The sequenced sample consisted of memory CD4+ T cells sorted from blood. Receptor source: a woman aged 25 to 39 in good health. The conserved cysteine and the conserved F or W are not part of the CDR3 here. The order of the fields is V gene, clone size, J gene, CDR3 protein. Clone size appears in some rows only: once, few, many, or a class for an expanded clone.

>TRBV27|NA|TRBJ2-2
ASRRGETWATGELF
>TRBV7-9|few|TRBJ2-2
ASSLNAETGELF
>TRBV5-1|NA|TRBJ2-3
ASSLGVAGFTDTQY
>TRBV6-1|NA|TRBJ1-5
ASSKIDQPQH
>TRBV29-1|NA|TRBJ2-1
SVEGTSGTNNEQF
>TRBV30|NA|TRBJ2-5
AWTRAGGLQETQY
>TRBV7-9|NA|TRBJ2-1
ASSQLAGNEQF
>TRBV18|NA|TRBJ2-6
ASSPSRGTGANVLT
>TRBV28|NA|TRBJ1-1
ASKVLYTEAF
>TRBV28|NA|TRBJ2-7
ASSSTESYEQY
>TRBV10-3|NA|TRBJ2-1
AISRGFRDSEQF
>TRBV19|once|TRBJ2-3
ASSIGRTSGADTQY
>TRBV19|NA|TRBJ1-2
ASSTFPGYYGYT
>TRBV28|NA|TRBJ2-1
ASSYGEQF
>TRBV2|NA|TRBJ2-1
ASSRQGSLSYNEQF
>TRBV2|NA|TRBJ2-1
ASSARTSVTEEQF
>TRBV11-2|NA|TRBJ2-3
ASSARVHFGDTQY
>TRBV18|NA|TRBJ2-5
ASSPPVLLIGQGAGTQY
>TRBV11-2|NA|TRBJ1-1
ASSLVPGTLRVNTEAF
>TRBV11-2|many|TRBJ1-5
ASSSQRDQPQH
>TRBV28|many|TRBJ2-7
ASSPLDIFYEQY
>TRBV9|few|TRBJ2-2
ASSVGTGNTGELF
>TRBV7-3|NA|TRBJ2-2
ASSLFEGGELF
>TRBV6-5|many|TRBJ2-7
ASRKTSGSSEQY
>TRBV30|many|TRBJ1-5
AWAGTVSNQPQH
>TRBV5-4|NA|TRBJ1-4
ASSLGDRGNEKLF
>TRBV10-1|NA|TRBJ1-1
ASTQAIGTEAF
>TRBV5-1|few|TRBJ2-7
ASTPGQWGPYEQY
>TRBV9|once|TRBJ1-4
ASSPGTGSRNEKLF
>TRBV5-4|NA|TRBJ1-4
ASSLEAGSGEKLF
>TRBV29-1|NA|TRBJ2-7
SVGDREAEQY
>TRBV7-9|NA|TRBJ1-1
ASSLVGQLGAF
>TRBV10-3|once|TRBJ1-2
AISDGGIGQLVYGYT
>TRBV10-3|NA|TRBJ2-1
AISPQAGGLGYNEQF
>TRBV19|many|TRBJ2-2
ASSITGTGGTGELF
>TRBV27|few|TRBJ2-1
ASSLRTGGAGSYNEQF
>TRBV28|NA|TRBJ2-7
ASSTSGTGVPEQY
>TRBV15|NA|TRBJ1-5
ATRIDRDHQPQH
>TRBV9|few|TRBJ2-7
ASSVSGYSYEQY
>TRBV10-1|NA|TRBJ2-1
ASSESGRNEQF
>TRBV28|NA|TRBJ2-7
ASSTRFRGSYEQY
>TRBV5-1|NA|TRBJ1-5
ASGRDYQPQH
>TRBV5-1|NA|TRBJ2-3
ASSFGSPRSTDTQY
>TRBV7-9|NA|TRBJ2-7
ASSFTGEYEQY
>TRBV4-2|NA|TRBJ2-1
ASSQDGPGLARNEQF
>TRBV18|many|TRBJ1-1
ATMTGGTEAF